The T cell receptor (beta chain) described here comes from a study of blood T cell repertoires in COVID-19. For the study at large: PBMCs, B-cell-depleted T cells, or T cells provided the cDNA or gDNA that made up the material.

The assay was immunoSEQ multiplex PCR, and TCRdb's table has in-frame clones only and misses some. Of roughly 400,000 clones in the sample, 90% to 95% were seen once. With 3 bases clipped from V and 1 base from J, the junction kept 6 bases outside the gene matches. CDR1 is SGHRS, CDR2 YFSETQ, per germline. CDR3 size: 15 residues. The clonotype was recovered from a middle-aged woman who had been exposed to COVID-19. The rearrangement uses TRBV5-1 and TRBJ2-5; TRBD2 agrees at 7 bases. Specimen: PBMCs or T cells enriched from blood (not recorded which). CDR3 nucleotides: TGCGCCAGCAGCTATCGACTAGCCCGCCAAGAGACCCAGTACTTC. It encodes CASSYRLARQETQYF.